A selection of T cell receptor beta chains follows, all from one sample in a study of blood T cell repertoires in COVID-19. Here immunoSEQ multiplex PCR was the method, and the copy in TCRdb shows in-frame clones only, minus some. The data contain 30,000 or so clones, approximately 85% of them seen just once; the ten biggest clones take up around 8.6%. The sample taken for sequencing was peripheral blood. All receptors come from a man older than 75 with active COVID-19. Both conserved end residues are part of each CDR3.

cdr3_aa j_call v_call
CASSEFGAFNSPLHF TRBJ1-6 TRBV2
CASSISSGGAGDTQYF TRBJ2-3 TRBV19
CASSPPGGGGDEQYF TRBJ2-7 TRBV18
CASRRGLAGSFNTGELFF TRBJ2-2 TRBV5-4
CASSSRGGETQYF TRBJ2-5 TRBV19
CASTLSGGGFGGEQFF TRBJ2-1 TRBV9
CASSYSSSGIPYGYTF TRBJ1-2 TRBV6-5
CASSSPPSSYEQYF TRBJ2-7 TRBV6-6
CSVLGFDYGYTF TRBJ1-2 TRBV29-1
CATSGQGYEKLFF TRBJ1-4 TRBV24-1
CASSQGQGMWNTEAFF TRBJ1-1 TRBV3-1/TRBV3-2
CASNANQGSEQYF TRBJ2-7 TRBV6-5
CASSLVAGQGNYGYTF TRBJ1-2 TRBV7-2
CSASRDLNTEAFF TRBJ1-1 TRBV20-1